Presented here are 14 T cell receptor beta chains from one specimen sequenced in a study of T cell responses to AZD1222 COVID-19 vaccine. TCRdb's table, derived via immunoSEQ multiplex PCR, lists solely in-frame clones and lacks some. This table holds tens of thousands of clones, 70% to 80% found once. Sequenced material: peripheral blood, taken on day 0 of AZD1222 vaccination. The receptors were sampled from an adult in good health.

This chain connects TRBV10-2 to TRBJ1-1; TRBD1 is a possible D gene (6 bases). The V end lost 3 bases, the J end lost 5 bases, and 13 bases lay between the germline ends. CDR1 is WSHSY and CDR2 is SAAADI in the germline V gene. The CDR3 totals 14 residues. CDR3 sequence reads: CASSDPGGITEAFF. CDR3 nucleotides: TGCGCCAGCAGTGACCCGGGGGGCATTACTGAAGCTTTCTTT.

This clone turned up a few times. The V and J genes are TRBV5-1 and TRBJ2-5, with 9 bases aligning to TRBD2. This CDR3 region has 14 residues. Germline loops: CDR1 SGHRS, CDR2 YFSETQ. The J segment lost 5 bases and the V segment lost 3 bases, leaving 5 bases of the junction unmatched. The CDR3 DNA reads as TGCGCCAGCAGCTCGGGACTAGCAAGCGAGACCCAGTACTTC. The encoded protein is CASSSGLASETQYF.

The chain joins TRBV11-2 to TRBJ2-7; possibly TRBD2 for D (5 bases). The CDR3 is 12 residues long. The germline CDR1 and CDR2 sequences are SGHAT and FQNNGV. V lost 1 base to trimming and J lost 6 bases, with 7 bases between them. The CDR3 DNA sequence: TGTGCCAGCAGCTTAGCCGGGGTCGAGCAGTACTTC. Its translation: CASSLAGVEQYF.

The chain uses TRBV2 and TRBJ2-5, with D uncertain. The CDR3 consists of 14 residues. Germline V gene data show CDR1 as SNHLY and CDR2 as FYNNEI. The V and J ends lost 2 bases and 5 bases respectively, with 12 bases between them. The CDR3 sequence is CASSEQLRLETQYF. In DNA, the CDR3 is TGTGCCAGCAGTGAACAACTCCGGCTCGAGACCCAGTACTTC. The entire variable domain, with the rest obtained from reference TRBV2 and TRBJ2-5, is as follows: EPEVTQTPSHQVTQMGQEVILRCVPISNHLYFYWYRQILGQKVEFLVSFYNNEISEKSEIFDDQFSVERPDGSNFTLKIRSTKLEDSAMYFCASSEQLRLETQYFGPGTRLLVL.

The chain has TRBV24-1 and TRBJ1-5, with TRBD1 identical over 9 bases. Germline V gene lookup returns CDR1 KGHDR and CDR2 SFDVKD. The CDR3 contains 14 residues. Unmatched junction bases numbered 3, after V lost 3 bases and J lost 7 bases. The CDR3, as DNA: TGTGCCACCAGTGATCCCGGACAGGGGCAGCCCCAGCATTTT. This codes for CATSDPGQGQPQHF.

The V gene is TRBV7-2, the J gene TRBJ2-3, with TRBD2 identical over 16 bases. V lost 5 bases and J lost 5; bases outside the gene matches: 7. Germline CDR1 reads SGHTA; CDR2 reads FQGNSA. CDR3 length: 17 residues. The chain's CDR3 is CASSRGLAGGPLDTQYF. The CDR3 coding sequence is TGTGCCAGCAGCAGGGGACTAGCGGGAGGGCCTTTAGATACGCAGTATTTT.

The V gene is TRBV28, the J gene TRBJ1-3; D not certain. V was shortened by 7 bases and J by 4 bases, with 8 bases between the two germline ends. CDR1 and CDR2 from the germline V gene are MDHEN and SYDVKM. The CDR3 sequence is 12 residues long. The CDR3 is CASITQGNTIYF. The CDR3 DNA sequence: TGTGCCAGCATCACCCAAGGAAACACCATATATTTT.

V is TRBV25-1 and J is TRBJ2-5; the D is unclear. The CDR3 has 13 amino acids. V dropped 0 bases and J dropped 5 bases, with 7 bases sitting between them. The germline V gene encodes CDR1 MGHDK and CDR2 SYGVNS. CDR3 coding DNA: TGTGCCAGCAGTGAATACCAGACGGAGACCCAGTACTTC. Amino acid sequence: CASSEYQTETQYF.

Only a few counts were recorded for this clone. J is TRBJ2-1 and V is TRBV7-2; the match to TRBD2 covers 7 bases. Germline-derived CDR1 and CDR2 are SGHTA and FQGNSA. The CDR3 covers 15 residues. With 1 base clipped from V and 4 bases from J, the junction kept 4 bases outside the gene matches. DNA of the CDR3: TGTGCCAGCAGCTTAGTCCGGGACTATTACAATGAGCAGTTCTTC. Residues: CASSLVRDYYNEQFF.

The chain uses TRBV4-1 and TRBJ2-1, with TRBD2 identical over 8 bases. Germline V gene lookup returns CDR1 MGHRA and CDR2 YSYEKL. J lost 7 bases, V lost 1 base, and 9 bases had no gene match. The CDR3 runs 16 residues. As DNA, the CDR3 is TGCGCCAGCAGCCAAGCTAGGGCGGGGGGAGGTAATGAGCAGTTCTTC. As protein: CASSQARAGGGNEQFF.

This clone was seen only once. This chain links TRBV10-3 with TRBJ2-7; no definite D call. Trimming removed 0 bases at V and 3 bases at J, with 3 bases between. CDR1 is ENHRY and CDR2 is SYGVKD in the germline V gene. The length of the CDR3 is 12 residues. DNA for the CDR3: TGTGCCATCAGTGAGTCCCGCTACGAGCAGTACTTC. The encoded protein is CAISESRYEQYF.

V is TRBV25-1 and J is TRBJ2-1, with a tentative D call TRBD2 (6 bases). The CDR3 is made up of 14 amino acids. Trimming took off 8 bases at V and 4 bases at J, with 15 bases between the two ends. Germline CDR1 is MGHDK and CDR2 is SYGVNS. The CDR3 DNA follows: TGTGCCAGCCGAGCGGGCAGTTCTTACAATGAGCAGTTCTTC. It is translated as CASRAGSSYNEQFF.

Written as DNA, the CDR3 is TGCGCCAGCAGCGCTAGCGGGGAGCCCCCCGGGGAGCTGTTTTTT. It translates to CASSASGEPPGELFF. The chain is built from TRBV10-1 and TRBJ2-2; TRBD2 matches 9 bases. Germline assignment: CDR1 WNHNN and CDR2 SYGVQD (reference sequence). J lost 6 bases, V lost 6 bases, and 8 bases had no gene match. The CDR3 extends over 15 amino acids.

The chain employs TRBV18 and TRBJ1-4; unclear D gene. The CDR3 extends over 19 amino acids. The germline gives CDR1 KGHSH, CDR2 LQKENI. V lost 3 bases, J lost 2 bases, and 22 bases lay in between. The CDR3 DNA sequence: TGTGCCAGCTCACCTGCGATAGGGCGGGCACTTATCACTAATGAAAAACTGTTTTTT. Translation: CASSPAIGRALITNEKLFF.